This TCR beta chain was recovered during a study of blood T cells in healthy people across ages. A sample-barcoded 5' primer and a J-beta primer mix were used in a second PCR of about 7 to 12 cycles. From the 5' RACE reads, TCRdb called clonotypes with MiXCR, one entry per CDR3 protein. The data contain over 750,000 distinct CDR3 sequences, 20% to 25% of them singletons. There are 14 residues in the CDR3. Germline CDR1 ENHRY, CDR2 SYGVKD. V lost 2 bases and J 0 bases, leaving 8 bases between the germline ends. These same data were also listed under a study on T cells of mothers and their children.

The sequence derives from a boy younger than 18 in good health. The sample taken for sequencing was blood. V usage is TRBV10-3 and J usage is TRBJ2-7, with D hard to call. The CDR3 protein is CAISEPRISYEQYF. The CDR3 DNA reads TGTGCCATCAGTGAGCCAAGGATCTCCTACGAGCAGTACTTC.